These 29 T cell receptor beta chains came from one sample sequenced in a study of T cell responses to AZD1222 COVID-19 vaccine. The method was immunoSEQ multiplex PCR; TCRdb's version includes in-frame clones alone and lacks a portion of them. Among about 150,000 clones listed, around 90% were seen once. Sequences were derived from peripheral blood, sampled on day 0 of AZD1222 vaccination. The receptors were gathered from an adult in good health.

This clone appeared a few times. The CDR3 DNA is TGCGCCAGCAGAACGGACAGGGGTTGGACTGAAGCTTTCTTT. It translates to CASRTDRGWTEAFF. The V gene is TRBV5-1, the J gene TRBJ1-1; 9 positions match TRBD1. The CDR3 runs 14 residues. From germline, CDR1 is SGHRS and CDR2 YFSETQ. The junction had 7 bases not matched to a gene; V was cut back by 5 bases and J by 5 bases. Supplemented by reference TRBV5-1 and TRBJ1-1, the full variable domain reads KAGVTQTPRYLIKTRGQQVTLSCSPISGHRSVSWYQQTPGQGLQFLFEYFSETQRNKGNFPGRFSGRQFSNSRSEMNVSTLELGDSALYLCASRTDRGWTEAFFGQGTRLTVV.

The chain links TRBV4-3 to TRBJ2-1; TRBD2 matches at 7 bases. CDR1 LGHNA and CDR2 YSLEER come from the germline V gene. J gave up 3 bases and V 0 bases, and 2 bases lay outside the gene matches. This CDR3 has 15 amino acids. The CDR3 protein is CASSQETGGYNEQFF. The CDR3 coding sequence is TGCGCCAGCAGCCAAGAGACGGGAGGCTACAATGAGCAGTTCTTC.

This chain links TRBV6-5 with TRBJ1-1; D uncertain. CDR3 length: 13 amino acids. Germline V gives CDR1 MNHEY, CDR2 SVGAGI. V lost 4 bases to trimming and J lost 8 bases, with 14 bases between them. The CDR3 sequence: CASSWSPRTEAFF. Here the CDR3 DNA reads TGTGCCAGCAGTTGGAGTCCTCGGACCGAAGCTTTCTTT.

The chain is built from TRBV28 and TRBJ1-5; 11 bases map to TRBD1. The J segment lost 2 bases and the V segment lost 6 bases, leaving 3 bases of the junction unmatched. Germline loops: CDR1 MDHEN, CDR2 SYDVKM. This CDR3 is built from 15 residues. Here the CDR3 reads CASSLGQGGNQPQHF. The CDR3 coding sequence is TGTGCCAGCAGCCTGGGACAGGGGGGCAATCAGCCCCAGCATTTT.

The chain recombines TRBV19 with TRBJ2-5, with 8 bases that match TRBD1. Losses at the gene ends were 6 bases for V and 5 bases for J; bases not matched to a gene: 11. Per germline, CDR1 LNHDA and CDR2 SQIVND (reference sequence). The CDR3 loop spans 15 amino acids. The DNA of the CDR3 is TGTGCCAGTAGGCAGACAGGGGCCGGGGTTGAGACCCAGTACTTC. Translation gives CASRQTGAGVETQYF.

This chain links TRBV14 with TRBJ1-6; the D is unclear. Trimming took 1 base from V and 10 from J, leaving 14 bases between them. The CDR3 has 15 amino acids. Germline V gene sequence: CDR1 SGHDN, CDR2 FVKESK. The CDR3 sequence: CASSQGVWEGSPLHF. The CDR3 bases are TGTGCCAGCAGCCAAGGAGTATGGGAGGGCTCACCCCTCCACTTT. The full variable domain, with the rest looked up from reference TRBV14 and TRBJ1-6, is EAGVTQFPSHSVIEKGQTVTLRCDPISGHDNLYWYRRVMGKEIKFLLHFVKESKQDESGMPNNRFLAERTGGTYSTLKVQPAELEDSGVYFCASSQGVWEGSPLHFGNGTRLTVT.

As DNA, the CDR3 is TGTGCCAGCAGTTTAGCAGGGGGTACCACTGAAGCTTTCTTT. It is translated as CASSLAGGTTEAFF. The chain combines TRBV27 with TRBJ1-1; 7 bases map to TRBD1. V dropped 2 bases and J dropped 4; count of bases not matched to a gene: 4. CDR1 is MNHEY, CDR2 SMNVEV, per germline (reference sequence). The CDR3 is 14 amino acids.

V is TRBV9 and J is TRBJ2-7; 7 bases fit TRBD2. V lost 0 bases and J lost 1; bases outside the gene matches: 1. CDR3 length: 14 amino acids. From germline, CDR1 is SGDLS and CDR2 YYNGEE. CDR3 nucleotide sequence: TGTGCCAGCAGCGTAGACGGGAGGTCCTACGAGCAGTACTTC. It is translated as CASSVDGRSYEQYF.

V gene TRBV5-6 combines with J gene TRBJ2-2; D ambiguous. The CDR3 has 15 amino acids. CDR1 and CDR2 from the germline V gene are SGHDT and YYEEEE. Trimming removed 0 bases from V and 3 bases from J, with 9 bases in between. The DNA of the CDR3 is TGTGCCAGCAGCTTGGAAGATCGGGACACCGGGGAGCTGTTTTTT. The encoded protein is CASSLEDRDTGELFF.

The chain links TRBV19 to TRBJ2-1, with 8 bases lining up with TRBD2. After removal of 8 bases from V and 6 bases from J, the junction contained 9 bases not matched to a gene. Germline CDR1 reads LNHDA; CDR2 reads SQIVND (reference sequence). This CDR3 has 14 amino acids. DNA of the CDR3: TGTGCCAGTTCAACCGGGACTAGTGCCAATGAGCAGTTCTTC. Translation: CASSTGTSANEQFF.

This chain joins TRBV4-3 and TRBJ1-1, with TRBD1 as a possible D gene (6 bases). The CDR3 contains 13 residues. Between the trimmed V and J ends, which lost 3 bases and 1 base, there was a span of 6 bases. The V gene's germline CDR1 is LGHNA and CDR2 YSLEER. Here the CDR3 DNA reads TGCGCCAGCAGCCACAGGGGGAACACTGAAGCTTTCTTT. Its protein is CASSHRGNTEAFF.

The chain couples TRBV27 to TRBJ2-3; D is undetermined. Deletions cut 4 bases from V and 3 bases from J, with 11 bases between. The CDR3 contains 14 residues. In germline, CDR1 is MNHEY, CDR2 SMNVEV (reference sequence). The CDR3 region is CASSYAPLTDTQYF. In DNA form, the CDR3 reads TGTGCCAGCAGTTACGCTCCTCTAACAGATACGCAGTATTTT.

This chain connects TRBV6-4 to TRBJ1-6; 8 positions agree with TRBD1. Germline assignment: CDR1 MRHNA and CDR2 SNTAGT. This CDR3 is built from 13 residues. The trim removed 4 bases at V and 8 bases at J, leaving 1 base unmatched. CDR3 protein: CASSADRDSPLHF. The CDR3 nucleotides are TGTGCCAGCAGTGCGGACAGGGATTCACCCCTCCACTTT.

V and J are TRBV5-1 and TRBJ1-1; possible D gene TRBD1, 6 bases. The CDR3 has 15 amino acids. From germline, CDR1 is SGHRS and CDR2 YFSETQ. V gave up 0 bases and J gave up 3 bases, with 12 bases separating them. The DNA for the CDR3 is TGCGCCAGCAGCTTGGCCGGGGGCCGCGACACTGAAGCTTTCTTT. This encodes CASSLAGGRDTEAFF.

The chain uses TRBV2 and TRBJ1-5, with 9 positions matching TRBD1. The CDR3 runs 18 residues. Per the germline V gene, CDR1 is SNHLY and CDR2 is FYNNEI. J gave up 7 bases and V 7 bases, and 20 bases lay outside the gene matches. This chain's CDR3 is CASMPGRPGQGLGQPQHF. For the CDR3, the DNA is TGTGCCAGCATGCCTGGTCGACCGGGACAGGGATTGGGACAGCCCCAGCATTTT.

The chain has TRBV5-6 and TRBJ2-7, with TRBD1 identical over 7 bases. The length of the CDR3 is 16 residues. Germline loops: CDR1 SGHDT, CDR2 YYEEEE. V gave up 0 bases and J gave up 4 bases; unmatched junction bases: 10. CDR3 in amino acids: CASSLASTGKFYEQYF. CDR3 DNA: TGTGCCAGCAGCTTGGCCTCGACAGGGAAGTTTTACGAGCAGTACTTC. Full variable domain (outside the CDR3, taken from reference TRBV5-6 and TRBJ2-7): DAGVTQSPTHLIKTRGQQVTLRCSPKSGHDTVSWYQQALGQGPQFIFQYYEEEERQRGNFPDRFSGHQFPNYSSELNVNALLLGDSALYLCASSLASTGKFYEQYFGPGTRLTVT.

To note about this clone: An end of the junction differs from the germline gene, which may be a read error. The chain couples TRBV4-1 to TRBJ2-1; TRBD1 might be the D (5 bases). Germline lookup yields CDR1 MGHRA and CDR2 YSYEKL. The CDR3 is made up of 15 amino acids. CDR3 residues: CASTQAQGSWDEQFF. CDR3 coding DNA: TGCGCCAGCACCCAAGCCCAGGGCTCCTGGGATGAGCAGTTCTTC.

The genes are TRBV9 and TRBJ1-6; tentative D call: TRBD1 (5 bases). Germline V CDR1 and CDR2: SGDLS, YYNGEE. The V and J ends lost 6 bases and 3 bases respectively, with 13 bases between them. The CDR3 contains 15 residues. The CDR3, as DNA: TGTGCCAGCAAGGGGCAGCCAGACTATAATTCACCCCTCCACTTT. Translated: CASKGQPDYNSPLHF.

The V gene is TRBV3-1 (or the pseudogene TRBV3-2), the J gene TRBJ2-7, with D perhaps assigned TRBD1 or TRBD2 (6 bases each). This CDR3 region has 13 residues. Trimming stripped 1 base from V and 7 bases from J, with 11 bases between. The germline gives CDR1 LGHDT, CDR2 YNNKEL (reference sequence). In DNA form, the CDR3 reads TGTGCCAGCAGCCAAGGGGGGGCGCGGGAGCAGTACTTC. Protein: CASSQGGAREQYF.

This chain joins TRBV6-4 and TRBJ1-1; D remains ambiguous. This CDR3 has 13 residues. Trimming removed 5 bases from V and 1 base from J, with 8 bases in between. Germline assignment: CDR1 MRHNA and CDR2 SNTAGT. As DNA, the CDR3 is TGTGCCAGCAGTAGAGAACAGAACACTGAAGCTTTCTTT. This codes for CASSREQNTEAFF.

The chain recombines TRBV5-1 with TRBJ2-5, with 10 bases fitting TRBD2. Germline assignment: CDR1 SGHRS and CDR2 YFSETQ. This CDR3 is built from 17 residues. With 0 bases clipped from V and 2 bases from J, the junction kept 7 bases outside the gene matches. Here the CDR3 reads CASSLDLAGALQETQYF. In nucleotides, the CDR3 is TGCGCCAGCAGCTTGGATCTAGCGGGGGCCCTGCAAGAGACCCAGTACTTC. The full variable domain, rest sourced from reference TRBV5-1 and TRBJ2-5, is KAGVTQTPRYLIKTRGQQVTLSCSPISGHRSVSWYQQTPGQGLQFLFEYFSETQRNKGNFPGRFSGRQFSNSRSEMNVSTLELGDSALYLCASSLDLAGALQETQYFGPGTRLLVL.

The chain employs TRBV28 and TRBJ1-1; D unresolved. Germline V CDR1 and CDR2: MDHEN, SYDVKM. Trimming took off 4 bases at V and 5 bases at J, with 11 bases between the two ends. The CDR3 sequence is 13 residues long. CDR3 region: CASSSVAATEAFF. The CDR3 nucleotides are TGTGCCAGCAGTTCGGTGGCAGCTACTGAAGCTTTCTTT. Full variable domain (rest looked up from reference TRBV28 and TRBJ1-1): DVKVTQSSRYLVKRTGEKVFLECVQDMDHENMFWYRQDPGLGLRLIYFSYDVKMKEKGDIPEGYSVSREKKERFSLILESASTNQTSMYLCASSSVAATEAFFGQGTRLTVV.

V is TRBV6-1 and J is TRBJ1-5, with D perhaps TRBD1 (5 bases). The CDR3 spans 16 residues. The V end lost 3 bases, the J end lost 0 bases, and 12 bases lay between the germline ends. CDR1 is MNHNS, CDR2 SASEGT, per germline. The CDR3 here is CASSERAGYSNQPQHF. CDR3 nucleotides: TGTGCCAGCAGTGAGCGCGCAGGGTATAGCAATCAGCCCCAGCATTTT.

CDR3: CASRVNAGGGYGYTF. DNA of the CDR3: TGTGCCAGCAGGGTAAATGCCGGAGGGGGCTATGGCTACACCTTC. This chain uses TRBV28 with TRBJ1-2; tentatively, D is TRBD1 (6 bases). Germline assignment: CDR1 MDHEN and CDR2 SYDVKM. Trimming shortened V by 6 bases and J by 4 bases, and 18 bases separated the two germline ends. CDR3 length: 15 amino acids.

V and J are TRBV28 and TRBJ1-6; D ambiguous. V shed 7 bases and J shed 14 bases, with 30 bases lying between them. CDR3 size: 17 residues. Germline values: CDR1 MDHEN, CDR2 SYDVKM. Here the CDR3 DNA reads TGTGCCAGCAACCCTAAAAGGTTCGGGTCCTTGAGGTTGACCCTCCACTTT. Translating gives CASNPKRFGSLRLTLHF.

This chain joins TRBV7-9 and TRBJ2-6; D unclear. Trimming removed 7 bases at V and 0 bases at J, with 4 bases between. This CDR3 contains 13 residues. Germline lookup yields CDR1 SEHNR and CDR2 FQNEAQ (reference sequence). CDR3 DNA sequence: TGTGCCAGCATCCACTCTGGGGCCAACGTCCTGACTTTC. This translates into CASIHSGANVLTF.

The CDR3, as DNA: TGTGCCAGCAGTGCCGGGACAGGGTTGAACACTGAAGCTTTCTTT. Protein sequence: CASSAGTGLNTEAFF. V gene TRBV2 combines with J gene TRBJ1-1; 9 bases agree with TRBD1. The junction had 3 bases not matched to a gene; V was cut back by 4 bases and J by 0 bases. Germline CDR1 is SNHLY and CDR2 is FYNNEI. The CDR3 consists of 15 residues.

The chain's CDR3 is CASSLGQNYGYTF. In DNA form, the CDR3 reads TGTGCCAGCAGTCTCGGACAAAACTATGGCTACACCTTC. The chain couples TRBV6-5 to TRBJ1-2; maybe TRBD1 (5 bases). The CDR3 is 13 residues long. Looked up from germline, CDR1 is MNHEY and CDR2 is SVGAGI. Trimming removed 5 bases from V and 2 bases from J, with 9 bases in between.

The chain uses TRBV7-9 and TRBJ2-7, with D possibly being TRBD2 (6 bases). The CDR3 sequence is 14 residues long. Trimming took 5 bases from V and 2 from J, leaving 13 bases between them. The germline V gene has CDR1 SEHNR and CDR2 FQNEAQ (reference sequence). The CDR3 DNA reads TGTGCCAGCAGCCCGACTAGTGCTACCTACGAGCAGTACTTC. It encodes CASSPTSATYEQYF.